One and the same sample provided the 32 T cell receptor beta chains below, sequenced in a study of CD4 T cells in relation to SARS-CoV-2 and coronaviruses. Sequencing was performed with immunoSEQ multiplex PCR; in TCRdb, only in-frame clones are kept and a portion is missing. Of approximately 31,000 clones in the sample, more than 65% are singletons; the top ten hold almost 3.5%. These receptors are not linked to any known antigen. The specimen was memory CD4+ T cells from PBMCs, cultured in vitro. The receptors shown here come from an adult with COVID-19.

This sequence joins TRBV18 and TRBJ1-5; D is uncertain. V lost 3 bases and J 3 bases, leaving 9 bases between the germline ends. This CDR3 region has 14 residues. CDR1 is KGHSH, CDR2 LQKENI, per germline. For the CDR3, the DNA is TGTGCCAGCTCACCCGGGCAGAACAATCAGCCCCAGCATTTT. Translated, it gives CASSPGQNNQPQHF.

The chain combines TRBV10-2 with TRBJ1-5; D is undetermined. This CDR3 is 13 amino acids long. The germline gives CDR1 WSHSY, CDR2 SAAADI. Between the trimmed V and J ends, which lost 5 bases and 5 bases, there was a span of 10 bases. The chain's CDR3 is CASSLQRYQPQHF. The CDR3 DNA reads TGCGCCAGCAGTCTCCAGAGATATCAGCCCCAGCATTTT.

This rearrangement joins TRBV4-1 to TRBJ2-2; D is possibly TRBD2 (5 bases). Deletions cut 3 bases from V and 6 bases from J, with 11 bases between. Germline V gene lookup returns CDR1 MGHRA and CDR2 YSYEKL. The CDR3 is 14 amino acids. DNA of the CDR3: TGCGCCAGCAGCCATGCCGGGATTTCCGGGGAGCTGTTTTTT. Amino acids: CASSHAGISGELFF.

The chain combines TRBV5-1 with TRBJ2-7; 9 bases are a match to TRBD2. The CDR3 sequence is 16 residues long. Germline V gene lookup returns CDR1 SGHRS and CDR2 YFSETQ. V dropped 2 bases and J dropped 6; count of bases not matched to a gene: 12. The CDR3 DNA is TGCGCCAGCAGCTTTGGGGGTGCTAGCGGGAACGGCGAGCAGTACTTC. This sequence encodes CASSFGGASGNGEQYF.

V usage is TRBV5-1 and J usage is TRBJ2-3, with 7 positions matching TRBD2. Trimming cost V 2 bases and J 4 bases; bases outside gene matches: 7. The CDR3 is made up of 15 amino acids. Looked up from germline, CDR1 is SGHRS and CDR2 is YFSETQ. The CDR3 spells CASSFGGSSADTQYF. The CDR3 DNA follows: TGCGCCAGCAGCTTCGGCGGGAGCAGCGCAGATACGCAGTATTTT.

CDR3 DNA sequence: TGTGCCAGCAGCGTCTCATATAGCGGAACCTACGAGCAGTACTTC. Its protein product is CASSVSYSGTYEQYF. This chain connects TRBV9 to TRBJ2-7, with D possibly TRBD2 on 6 matching bases. This CDR3 has 15 amino acids. Germline CDR1 is SGDLS and CDR2 is YYNGEE. Trimming removed 2 bases from V and 2 bases from J, with 14 bases in between.

The CDR3 protein is CASSSNYKLADTDTQYF. CDR3 bases: TGTGCCAGCAGTTCTAACTATAAACTAGCGGACACAGATACGCAGTATTTT. This chain links TRBV28 with TRBJ2-3; 8 nucleotides agree with TRBD2. Trimming took 4 bases from V and 2 from J; bases not matched to a gene: 11. The CDR3 totals 17 residues. Germline CDR1 reads MDHEN; CDR2 reads SYDVKM.

The rearrangement uses TRBV24-1 and TRBJ2-2; D not certain. The germline V and J ends were trimmed by 9 bases and 4 bases, with 14 bases remaining between them. Germline-derived CDR1 and CDR2 are KGHDR and SFDVKD. The CDR3 is 14 residues long. In nucleotides, the CDR3 is TGTGCCACCGGTGGTGACGGTGGCACCGGGGAGCTGTTTTTT. It specifies CATGGDGGTGELFF.

The chain has TRBV7-3 and TRBJ2-2; 8 nucleotides align to TRBD2. Germline V gene data show CDR1 as SGHTA and CDR2 as FQGTGA. J was trimmed by 7 bases and V by 5 bases; bases with no gene match: 6. CDR3 length: 14 residues. The chain's CDR3 is CASSIGLAGGELFF. CDR3 coding DNA: TGTGCCAGCAGCATCGGACTAGCTGGCGGGGAGCTGTTTTTT.

Here the CDR3 reads CASSQTGGGYTQYF. The CDR3 DNA sequence: TGTGCCAGCAGCCAAACAGGGGGCGGTTATACGCAGTATTTT. This sequence joins TRBV28 and TRBJ2-3; 9 nucleotides align to TRBD1. The V and J ends lost 6 bases and 7 bases, in that order; junction bases with no gene match: 8. Per germline, CDR1 MDHEN and CDR2 SYDVKM. The CDR3 covers 14 residues.

The chain joins TRBV5-1 to TRBJ2-5; 7 bases fit TRBD1. CDR3 length equals 15 residues. Germline V gene lookup returns CDR1 SGHRS and CDR2 YFSETQ. V lost 0 bases and J lost 5; bases outside the gene matches: 7. Here the CDR3 DNA reads TGCGCCAGCAGCTTGGCCCCACAGGGGCGGGAGACCCAGTACTTC. Its protein is CASSLAPQGRETQYF.

The chain combines TRBV7-2 with TRBJ2-1, with 8 positions matching TRBD1. This CDR3 is built from 16 residues. V dropped 1 base and J dropped 6; count of bases not matched to a gene: 8. Germline V gives CDR1 SGHTA, CDR2 FQGNSA. The CDR3 region is CASSLGGQGYFNEQFF. In DNA, the CDR3 is TGTGCCAGCAGCTTAGGAGGACAGGGTTACTTCAATGAGCAGTTCTTC.

This clone was observed once. The V call is TRBV5-4, the J call TRBJ2-3; D gene ambiguous. Looked up from germline, CDR1 is SGHNT and CDR2 is YYREEE (reference sequence). CDR3 length: 11 amino acids. V was clipped by 0 bases and J by 5 bases, with 1 base between them. The CDR3 region is CASSLEDTQYF. DNA for the CDR3: TGTGCCAGCAGCTTGGAAGATACGCAGTATTTT.

The chain employs TRBV5-1 and TRBJ2-7, with D possibly TRBD1 on 6 matching bases. With 4 bases removed from V and 1 base from J, the gap between germline ends came to 15 bases. CDR1 is SGHRS and CDR2 is YFSETQ in the germline V gene. CDR3 length equals 15 residues. CDR3 sequence reads: CASSALQGPSYEQYF. CDR3 sequence (DNA): TGCGCCAGCAGCGCATTACAGGGCCCATCCTACGAGCAGTACTTC.

This sequence joins TRBV7-8 and TRBJ2-5, with 9 nucleotides matching TRBD1. Losses at the gene ends were 4 bases for V and 5 bases for J; bases not matched to a gene: 14. The CDR3 spans 17 residues. Germline V lookup: CDR1 SGHVS, CDR2 FQNEAQ. The CDR3 loop is CASSSLRRTGAGETQYF. The CDR3 DNA reads as TGTGCCAGCAGCTCCTTAAGGAGGACAGGGGCTGGGGAGACCCAGTACTTC. Complete variable domain (other parts from reference TRBV7-8 and TRBJ2-5): GAGVSQSPRYKVAKRGQDVALRCDPISGHVSLFWYQQALGQGPEFLTYFQNEAQLDKSGLPSDRFFAERPEGSVSTLKIQRTQQEDSAVYLCASSSLRRTGAGETQYFGPGTRLLVL.

The chain employs TRBV3-1 (or the pseudogene TRBV3-2) and TRBJ1-2; 9 positions match TRBD1. The V gene end was trimmed by 4 bases and the J gene end by 7 bases; junction bases not matched to a gene: 7. Germline CDR1 is LGHDT and CDR2 is YNNKEL (reference sequence). The CDR3 has 14 residues. The CDR3 reads CASSPSGQGIGYTF. The CDR3 nucleotides read TGTGCCAGCAGCCCCTCCGGACAGGGGATTGGCTACACCTTC.

The chain is built from TRBV28 and TRBJ1-2; no firm D call. Germline V gives CDR1 MDHEN, CDR2 SYDVKM. The CDR3 consists of 17 residues. Trimming left V 2 bases short and J 5 bases short, with 21 bases between. The chain's CDR3 is CASSLEGPRVATYGYTF. The CDR3 region has the DNA TGTGCCAGCAGTTTAGAGGGTCCCAGAGTTGCTACTTATGGCTACACCTTC.

The chain employs TRBV5-1 and TRBJ2-7; D may be TRBD2 (6 bases). V was clipped by 2 bases and J by 4 bases, with 13 bases between them. Germline V CDR1 and CDR2: SGHRS, YFSETQ. The length of the CDR3 is 14 residues. DNA for the CDR3: TGCGCCAGCAGCTTTGGAGGGTCGAGGTACGAGCAGTACTTC. As protein: CASSFGGSRYEQYF.

The chain joins TRBV2 to TRBJ2-7; 7 bases align to TRBD2. The germline gives CDR1 SNHLY, CDR2 FYNNEI. The CDR3 has 14 amino acids. J gave up 0 bases and V 4 bases, and 3 bases lay outside the gene matches. CDR3 DNA: TGTGCCAGCAGTGTTAGCGGGCGCTCCTACGAGCAGTACTTC. It yields the protein CASSVSGRSYEQYF.

The rearrangement uses TRBV30 and TRBJ1-5, with TRBD1 identical over 7 bases. The CDR3 spans 14 residues. Germline CDR1 and CDR2: GTSNPN and SVGIG (reference sequence). Trimming at V came to 3 bases and at J to 4 bases, leaving 6 bases not matched to a gene. The CDR3 nucleotides read TGTGCCTGGAGCTCGGGACAGCGAAATCAGCCCCAGCATTTT. It codes for CAWSSGQRNQPQHF.

The count of this clone is one. V gene TRBV28 combines with J gene TRBJ2-5; D is undetermined. V was clipped by 6 bases and J by 3 bases, with 8 bases between them. Looked up from germline, CDR1 is MDHEN and CDR2 is SYDVKM. This CDR3 is 12 amino acids long. CDR3 sequence: CASSNLEETQYF. As DNA, the CDR3 is TGTGCCAGCAGCAACCTGGAAGAGACCCAGTACTTC.

The chain combines TRBV10-1 with TRBJ2-3; TRBD2 agrees at 8 bases. V lost 5 bases, J lost 5 bases, and 6 bases stayed unmatched. This CDR3 spans 14 amino acids. From germline, CDR1 is WNHNN and CDR2 SYGVQD (reference sequence). CDR3: CASSQAGVGDTQYF. DNA of the CDR3: TGCGCCAGCAGTCAAGCGGGAGTGGGAGATACGCAGTATTTT.

This clone has a single count. The CDR3 bases are TGCGCCAGCCGACAGGGAGCAACCGGGGAGCTGTTTTTT. Translation: CASRQGATGELFF. This chain uses TRBV4-1 with TRBJ2-2; 7 positions match TRBD1. Germline CDR1 MGHRA, CDR2 YSYEKL. J lost 5 bases, V lost 8 bases, and 5 bases had no gene match. The CDR3 has 13 residues.

V is TRBV7-2 and J is TRBJ2-7; TRBD1 might be the D (5 bases). This CDR3 has 13 amino acids. With 2 bases removed from V and 6 bases from J, the gap between germline ends came to 11 bases. The germline V gene encodes CDR1 SGHTA and CDR2 FQGNSA. The CDR3 DNA follows: TGTGCCAGCAGCTTACGACAGACGGCCGAGCAGTACTTC. Translation gives CASSLRQTAEQYF.

The chain couples TRBV7-8 to TRBJ2-7; TRBD2 matches 14 bases. The CDR3 is 16 residues long. Germline assignment: CDR1 SGHVS and CDR2 FQNEAQ. The trim removed 0 bases at V and 3 bases at J, leaving 1 base unmatched. CDR3 in DNA: TGTGCCAGCAGCTTAGCGGGGACTAGCGGGAGCTACGAGCAGTACTTC. As protein: CASSLAGTSGSYEQYF.

This clone occurred a few times. The chain carries TRBV5-4 and TRBJ1-1; the D is unclear. There are 14 residues in the CDR3. V shed 0 bases and J shed 1 base, with 7 bases lying between them. Germline CDR1 is SGHNT and CDR2 is YYREEE (reference sequence). The CDR3 DNA sequence: TGTGCCAGCAGCTTGGCGAGAAGGAACACTGAAGCTTTCTTT. Amino acids: CASSLARRNTEAFF.

This clone was seen more than once but under ten times. V and J are TRBV5-1 and TRBJ2-7; 8 bases agree with TRBD1. The J segment lost 3 bases and the V segment lost 0 bases, leaving 2 bases of the junction unmatched. The CDR3 loop spans 14 amino acids. Germline V gene data show CDR1 as SGHRS and CDR2 as YFSETQ. The CDR3 loop is CASSLDRGDYEQYF. In DNA form, the CDR3 reads TGCGCCAGCAGCTTGGACAGGGGGGACTACGAGCAGTACTTC.

The chain combines TRBV2 with TRBJ1-4, with a possible D match to TRBD1 (5 bases). This CDR3 region has 16 residues. V was cut by 8 bases and J by 3 bases, with 19 bases left in between. Germline values: CDR1 SNHLY, CDR2 FYNNEI. The DNA for the CDR3 is TGTGCCAGCGGTGGAGCCTCAGGGACGGCTAATGAAAAACTGTTTTTT. Its translation is CASGGASGTANEKLFF.

This chain links TRBV30 with TRBJ1-2; TRBD1 might be the D (5 bases). Trimming stripped 1 base from V and 3 bases from J, with 9 bases between. Germline lookup yields CDR1 GTSNPN and CDR2 SVGIG (reference sequence). CDR3 size: 13 residues. This CDR3 reads CAWSDAGYYGYTF. CDR3 coding DNA: TGTGCCTGGAGTGACGCAGGGTACTATGGCTACACCTTC.

This clone was seen more than once but under ten times. This chain links TRBV19 with TRBJ1-1; D not certain. Germline values: CDR1 LNHDA, CDR2 SQIVND (reference sequence). This CDR3 region has 15 residues. Trimming cost V 3 bases and J 0 bases, with 11 bases left between them. DNA for the CDR3: TGTGCCAGTAGTATTTTGGTAAACATGAACACTGAAGCTTTCTTT. It yields the protein CASSILVNMNTEAFF.

The V call is TRBV6-6, the J call TRBJ1-1, with TRBD1 matching 7 bases. This CDR3 comprises 13 residues. The germline gives CDR1 MNHNY, CDR2 SVGAGI (reference sequence). Trimming took 6 bases from V and 12 from J; bases not matched to a gene: 13. The DNA of the CDR3 is TGTGCCAGCAGCTCCGGGGAGGGGGCGCAATCTTTCTTT. It yields the protein CASSSGEGAQSFF.

The gene calls are TRBV19 and TRBJ1-1; no clear D. This CDR3 comprises 15 residues. Trimming left V 3 bases short and J 0 bases short, with 11 bases between. CDR1 is LNHDA and CDR2 is SQIVND in the germline V gene (reference sequence). The CDR3 nucleotides are TGTGCCAGTAGTATCCTCGGCTCGGTGAACACTGAAGCTTTCTTT. It is translated as CASSILGSVNTEAFF.